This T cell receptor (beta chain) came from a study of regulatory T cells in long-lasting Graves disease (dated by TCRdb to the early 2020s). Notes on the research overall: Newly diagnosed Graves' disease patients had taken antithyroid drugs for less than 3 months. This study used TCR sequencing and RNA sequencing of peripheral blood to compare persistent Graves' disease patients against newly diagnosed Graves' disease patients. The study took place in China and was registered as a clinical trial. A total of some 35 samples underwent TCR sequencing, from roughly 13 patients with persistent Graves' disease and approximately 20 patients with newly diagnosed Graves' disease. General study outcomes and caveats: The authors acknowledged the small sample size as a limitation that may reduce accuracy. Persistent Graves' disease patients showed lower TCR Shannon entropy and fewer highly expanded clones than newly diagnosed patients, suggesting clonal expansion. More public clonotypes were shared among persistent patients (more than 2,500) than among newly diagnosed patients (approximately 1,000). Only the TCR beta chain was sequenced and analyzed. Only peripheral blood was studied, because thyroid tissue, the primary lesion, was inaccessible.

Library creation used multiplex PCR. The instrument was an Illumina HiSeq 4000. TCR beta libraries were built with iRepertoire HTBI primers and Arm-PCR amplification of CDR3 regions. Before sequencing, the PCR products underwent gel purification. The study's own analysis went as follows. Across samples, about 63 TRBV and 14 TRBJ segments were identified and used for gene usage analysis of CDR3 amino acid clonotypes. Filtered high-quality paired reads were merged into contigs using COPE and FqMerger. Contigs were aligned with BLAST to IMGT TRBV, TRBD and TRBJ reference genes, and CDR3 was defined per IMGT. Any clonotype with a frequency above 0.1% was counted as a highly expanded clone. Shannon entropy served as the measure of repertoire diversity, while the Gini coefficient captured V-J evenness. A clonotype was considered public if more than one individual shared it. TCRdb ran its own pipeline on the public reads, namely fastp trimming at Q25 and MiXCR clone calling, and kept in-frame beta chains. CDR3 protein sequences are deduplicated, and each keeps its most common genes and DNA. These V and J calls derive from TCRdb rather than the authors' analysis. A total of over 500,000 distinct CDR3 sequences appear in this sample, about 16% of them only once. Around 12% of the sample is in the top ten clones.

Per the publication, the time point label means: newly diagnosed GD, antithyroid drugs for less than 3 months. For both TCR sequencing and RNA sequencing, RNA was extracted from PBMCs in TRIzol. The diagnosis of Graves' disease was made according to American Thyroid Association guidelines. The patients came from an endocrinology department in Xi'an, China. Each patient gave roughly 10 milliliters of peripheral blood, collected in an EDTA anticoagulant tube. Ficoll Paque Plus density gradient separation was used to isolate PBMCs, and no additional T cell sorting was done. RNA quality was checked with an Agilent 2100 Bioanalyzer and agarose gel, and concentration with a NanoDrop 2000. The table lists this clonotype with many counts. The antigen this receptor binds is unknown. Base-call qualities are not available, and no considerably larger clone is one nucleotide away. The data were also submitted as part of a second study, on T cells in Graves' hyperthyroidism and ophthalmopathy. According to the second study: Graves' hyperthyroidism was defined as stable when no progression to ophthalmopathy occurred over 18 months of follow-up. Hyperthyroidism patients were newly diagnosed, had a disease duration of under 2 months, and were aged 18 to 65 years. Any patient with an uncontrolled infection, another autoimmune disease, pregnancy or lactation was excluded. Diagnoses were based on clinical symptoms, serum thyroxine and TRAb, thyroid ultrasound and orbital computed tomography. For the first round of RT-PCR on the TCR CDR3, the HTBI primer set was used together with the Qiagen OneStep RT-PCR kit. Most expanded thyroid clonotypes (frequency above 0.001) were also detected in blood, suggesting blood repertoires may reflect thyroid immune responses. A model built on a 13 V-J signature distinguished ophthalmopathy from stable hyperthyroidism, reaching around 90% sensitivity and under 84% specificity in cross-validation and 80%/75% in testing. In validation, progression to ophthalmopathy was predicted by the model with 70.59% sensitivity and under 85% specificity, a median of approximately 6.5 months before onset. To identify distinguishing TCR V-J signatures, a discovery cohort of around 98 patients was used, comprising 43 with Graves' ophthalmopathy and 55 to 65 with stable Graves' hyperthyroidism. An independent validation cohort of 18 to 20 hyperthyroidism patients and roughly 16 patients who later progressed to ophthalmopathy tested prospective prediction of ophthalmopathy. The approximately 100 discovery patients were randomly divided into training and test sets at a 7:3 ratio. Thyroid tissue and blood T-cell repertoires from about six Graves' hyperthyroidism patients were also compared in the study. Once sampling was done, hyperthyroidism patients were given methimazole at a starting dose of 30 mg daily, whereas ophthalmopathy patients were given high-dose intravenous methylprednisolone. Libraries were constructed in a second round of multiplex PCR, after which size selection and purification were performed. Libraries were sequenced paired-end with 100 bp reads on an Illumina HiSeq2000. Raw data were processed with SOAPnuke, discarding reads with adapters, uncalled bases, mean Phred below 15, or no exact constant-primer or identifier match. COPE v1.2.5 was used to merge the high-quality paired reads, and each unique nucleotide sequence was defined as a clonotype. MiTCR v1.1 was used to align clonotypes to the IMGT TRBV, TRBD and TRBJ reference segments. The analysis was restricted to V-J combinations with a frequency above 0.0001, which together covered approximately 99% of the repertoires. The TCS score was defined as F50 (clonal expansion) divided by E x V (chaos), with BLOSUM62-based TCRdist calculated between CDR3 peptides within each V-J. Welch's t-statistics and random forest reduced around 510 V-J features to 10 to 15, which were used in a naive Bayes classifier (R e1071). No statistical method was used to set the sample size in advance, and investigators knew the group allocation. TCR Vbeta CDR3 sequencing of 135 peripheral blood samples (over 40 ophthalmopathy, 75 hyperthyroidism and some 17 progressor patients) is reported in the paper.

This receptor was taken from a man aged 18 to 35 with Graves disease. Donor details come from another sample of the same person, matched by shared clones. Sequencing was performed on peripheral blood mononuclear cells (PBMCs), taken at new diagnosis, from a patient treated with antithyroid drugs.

The nucleotide sequence reads TGTGCCAGCAGCCTGAGGTGGCAGCAGTCTAGGACTAGCGGGAGTACTCGCTCCTACGAGCAGTACTTC. This translates into CASSLRWQQSRTSGSTRSYEQYF. Recombination linked TRBV27 to TRBJ2-7, and 13 bases in between align with TRBD2. From cysteine to phenylalanine, the CDR3 is 23 amino acids long. Only the CDR3 DNA is retained, 69 bases long and in frame from the first base. Ends trimmed: V by 6 bases, J by 0 bases; bases unmatched to a gene: 26. Looking up the germline V gene (reference sequence) yields CDR1 MNHEY and CDR2 SMNVEV.